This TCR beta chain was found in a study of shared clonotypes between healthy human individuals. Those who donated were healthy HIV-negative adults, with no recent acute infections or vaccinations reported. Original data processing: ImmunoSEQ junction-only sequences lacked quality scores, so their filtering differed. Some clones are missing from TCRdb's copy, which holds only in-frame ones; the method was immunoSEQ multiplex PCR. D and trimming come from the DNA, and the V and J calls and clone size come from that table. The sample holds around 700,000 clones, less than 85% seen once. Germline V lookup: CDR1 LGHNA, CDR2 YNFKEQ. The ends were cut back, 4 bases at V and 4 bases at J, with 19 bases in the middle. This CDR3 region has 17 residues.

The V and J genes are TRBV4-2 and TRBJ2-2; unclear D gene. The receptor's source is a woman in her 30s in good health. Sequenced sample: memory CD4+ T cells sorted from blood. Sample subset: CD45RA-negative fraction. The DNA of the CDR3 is TGTGCCAGCAGCCCCCCGCTCCGTTTAGAGGCCACCGGGGAGCTGTTTTTT. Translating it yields CASSPPLRLEATGELFF.